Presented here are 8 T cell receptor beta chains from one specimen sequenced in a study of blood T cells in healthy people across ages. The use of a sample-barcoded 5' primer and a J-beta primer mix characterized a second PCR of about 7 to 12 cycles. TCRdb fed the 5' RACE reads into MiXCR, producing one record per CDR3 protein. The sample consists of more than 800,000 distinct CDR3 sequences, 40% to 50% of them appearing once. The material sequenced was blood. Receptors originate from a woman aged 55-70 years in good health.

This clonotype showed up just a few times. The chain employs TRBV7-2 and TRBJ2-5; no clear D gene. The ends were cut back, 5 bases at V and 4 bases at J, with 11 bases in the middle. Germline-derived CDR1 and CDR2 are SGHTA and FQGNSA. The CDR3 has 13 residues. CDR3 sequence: CASSPTRVETQYF. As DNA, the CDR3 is TGTGCCAGCAGCCCCACCCGGGTAGAGACCCAGTACTTC.

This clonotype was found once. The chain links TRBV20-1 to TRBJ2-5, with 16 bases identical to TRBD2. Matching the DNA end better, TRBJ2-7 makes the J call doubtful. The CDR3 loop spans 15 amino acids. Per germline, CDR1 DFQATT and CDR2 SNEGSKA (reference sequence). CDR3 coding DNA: TGCAGTGCTCTACCGGGACTAGCGGGAGGGAACGAGCAGTACTTC. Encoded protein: CSALPGLAGGNEQYF.

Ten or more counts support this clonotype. The DNA for the CDR3 is TGCAGTGCCTCCGCCCGGACTAGCGGGACGTCATCGGGCGAGCAGTTCTTC. Its protein is CSASARTSGTSSGEQFF. The rearrangement uses TRBV20-1 and TRBJ2-1, with 12 bases lining up with TRBD2. The CDR3 length is 17 residues. Germline CDR1 and CDR2: DFQATT and SNEGSKA (reference sequence). V dropped 6 bases and J dropped 10; count of bases not matched to a gene: 19.

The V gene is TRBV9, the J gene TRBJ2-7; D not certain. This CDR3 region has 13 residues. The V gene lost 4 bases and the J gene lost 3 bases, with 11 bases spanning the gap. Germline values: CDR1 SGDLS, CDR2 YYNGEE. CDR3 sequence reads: CASSLSPDYEQYF. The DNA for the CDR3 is TGTGCCAGCAGCCTTAGTCCCGACTACGAGCAGTACTTC.

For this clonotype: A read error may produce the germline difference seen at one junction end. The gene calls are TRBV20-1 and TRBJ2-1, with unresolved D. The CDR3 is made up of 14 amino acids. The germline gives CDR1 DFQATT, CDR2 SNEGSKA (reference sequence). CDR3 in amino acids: CSARAATLGNEQFF. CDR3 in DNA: TGCAGTGCCAGAGCCGCGACCCTCGGGAATGAGCAGTTCTTC.

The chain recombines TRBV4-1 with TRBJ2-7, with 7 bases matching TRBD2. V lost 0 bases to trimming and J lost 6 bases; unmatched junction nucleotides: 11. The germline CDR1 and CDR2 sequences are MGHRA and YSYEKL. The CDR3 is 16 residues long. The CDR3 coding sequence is TGCGCCAGCAGCCAAGAAAGGGTGGGAGGGCGTGGCGAGCAGTACTTC. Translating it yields CASSQERVGGRGEQYF.

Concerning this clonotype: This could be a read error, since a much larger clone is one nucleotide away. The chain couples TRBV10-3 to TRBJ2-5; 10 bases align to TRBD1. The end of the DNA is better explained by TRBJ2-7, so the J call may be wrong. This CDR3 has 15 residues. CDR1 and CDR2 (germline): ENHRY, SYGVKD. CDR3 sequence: CVIKGTGEGHYEQYF. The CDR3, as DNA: TGTGTCATCAAAGGGACAGGGGAAGGGCATTACGAGCAGTACTTC.

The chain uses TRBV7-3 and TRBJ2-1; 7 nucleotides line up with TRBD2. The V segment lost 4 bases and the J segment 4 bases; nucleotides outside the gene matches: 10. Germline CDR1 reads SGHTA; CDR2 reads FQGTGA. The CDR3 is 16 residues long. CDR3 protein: CASSSTPGLRYNEQFF. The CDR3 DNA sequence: TGTGCCAGCAGCTCAACACCGGGACTACGATACAATGAGCAGTTCTTC.